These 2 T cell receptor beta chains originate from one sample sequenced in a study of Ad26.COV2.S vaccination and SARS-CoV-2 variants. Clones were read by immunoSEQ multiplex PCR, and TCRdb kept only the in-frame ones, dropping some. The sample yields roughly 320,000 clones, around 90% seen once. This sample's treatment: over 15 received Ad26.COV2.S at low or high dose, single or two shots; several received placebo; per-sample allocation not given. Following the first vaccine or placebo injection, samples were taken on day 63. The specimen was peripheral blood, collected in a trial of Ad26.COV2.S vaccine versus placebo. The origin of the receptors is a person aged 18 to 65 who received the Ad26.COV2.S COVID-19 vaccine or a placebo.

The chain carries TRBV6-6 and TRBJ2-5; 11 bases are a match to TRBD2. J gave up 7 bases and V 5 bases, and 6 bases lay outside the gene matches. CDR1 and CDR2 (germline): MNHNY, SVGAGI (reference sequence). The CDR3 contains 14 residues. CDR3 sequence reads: CASSDSGGAVTQYF. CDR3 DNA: TGTGCCAGCAGTGATAGCGGGGGGGCGGTGACCCAGTACTTC.

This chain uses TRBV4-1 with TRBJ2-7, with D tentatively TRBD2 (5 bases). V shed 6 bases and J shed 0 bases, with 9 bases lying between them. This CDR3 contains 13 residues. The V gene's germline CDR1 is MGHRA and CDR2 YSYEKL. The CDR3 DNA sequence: TGCGCCAGCAGTGAGCGGCGCTCCTACGAGCAGTACTTC. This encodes CASSERRSYEQYF.